These 20 T cell receptor beta chains originate from one sample sequenced in a study of T cell responses to AZD1222 COVID-19 vaccine. Data came from immunoSEQ multiplex PCR; TCRdb stores just in-frame clones and leaves some out. The sample lists 150,000 or so clones; about 92% were seen once. Sequences were derived from peripheral blood, sampled on day 0 of AZD1222 vaccination. These receptor sequences come from an adult in good health.

The rearrangement joins TRBV7-8 to TRBJ2-7; D unclear. In germline, CDR1 is SGHVS, CDR2 FQNEAQ. V lost 6 bases and J lost 5, with 14 bases in between. This CDR3 has 13 amino acids. The CDR3 DNA follows: TGTGCCAGCAGTATTCCAGTGTTTAACGAGCAGTACTTC. Residues: CASSIPVFNEQYF. The variable domain in full, with the rest retrieved from reference TRBV7-8 and TRBJ2-7, is GAGVSQSPRYKVAKRGQDVALRCDPISGHVSLFWYQQALGQGPEFLTYFQNEAQLDKSGLPSDRFFAERPEGSVSTLKIQRTQQEDSAVYLCASSIPVFNEQYFGPGTRLTVT.

This chain connects TRBV5-1 to TRBJ1-4; D gene ambiguous. There are 15 residues in the CDR3. CDR1 is SGHRS and CDR2 is YFSETQ in the germline V gene. Trimming took 0 bases from V and 7 from J, leaving 13 bases between them. The CDR3 DNA sequence: TGCGCCAGCAGCTTGGCAGGCCCTGGGAGTGAAAAACTGTTTTTT. Translation: CASSLAGPGSEKLFF.

Only one count was recorded for this clone. This chain joins TRBV2 and TRBJ1-1, with a possible D match to TRBD1 (5 bases). The CDR3 contains 14 residues. The germline V gene encodes CDR1 SNHLY and CDR2 FYNNEI. V was cut by 5 bases and J by 3 bases, with 13 bases left in between. CDR3 in amino acids: CASSIAQGHTEAFF. DNA of the CDR3: TGTGCCAGCAGTATCGCGCAGGGACACACTGAAGCTTTCTTT.

V and J are TRBV7-9 and TRBJ1-5, with D possibly TRBD1 on 5 matching bases. V was trimmed by 5 bases and J by 3 bases, leaving 14 bases between them. This CDR3 region has 15 residues. Germline values: CDR1 SEHNR, CDR2 FQNEAQ (reference sequence). The CDR3 nucleotides are TGTGCCAGCAGCGCCGTCTCAGGGATCAATCAGCCCCAGCATTTT. Translation: CASSAVSGINQPQHF. The full variable domain, rest sourced from reference TRBV7-9 and TRBJ1-5, is DTGVSQNPRHKITKRGQNVTFRCDPISEHNRLYWYRQTLGQGPEFLTYFQNEAQLEKSRLLSDRFSAERPKGSFSTLEIQRTEQGDSAMYLCASSAVSGINQPQHFGDGTRLSIL.

The rearrangement uses TRBV18 and TRBJ2-7; unclear D gene. Trimming took off 2 bases at V and 6 bases at J, with 20 bases between the two ends. The CDR3 is 16 amino acids. Germline-derived CDR1 and CDR2 are KGHSH and LQKENI. The CDR3 DNA follows: TGTGCCAGCTCACCAAACAGCGTGGCGGTGGGTTCCGAGCAGTACTTC. Its protein product is CASSPNSVAVGSEQYF.

The V and J genes are TRBV5-1 and TRBJ2-7, with 9 nucleotides matching TRBD2. The CDR3 runs to 14 residues. The germline V gene has CDR1 SGHRS and CDR2 YFSETQ. After removal of 4 bases from V and 2 bases from J, the junction contained 4 bases not matched to a gene. This CDR3 is CASSDASGAYEQYF. CDR3 bases: TGCGCCAGCAGCGACGCTAGCGGGGCCTACGAGCAGTACTTC.

The rearrangement links TRBV7-9 to TRBJ1-6; no firm D call. V lost 1 base and J lost 11, with 9 bases in between. This CDR3 contains 13 residues. Germline CDR1 and CDR2: SEHNR and FQNEAQ (reference sequence). CDR3 protein: CASSLEAHTPLHF. The CDR3 DNA is TGTGCCAGCAGCTTAGAAGCCCATACACCCCTCCACTTT. The full variable domain, in which reference TRBV7-9 and TRBJ1-6 provide the parts outside the CDR3, is DTGVSQNPRHKITKRGQNVTFRCDPISEHNRLYWYRQTLGQGPEFLTYFQNEAQLEKSRLLSDRFSAERPKGSFSTLEIQRTEQGDSAMYLCASSLEAHTPLHFGNGTRLTVT.

This chain uses TRBV25-1 with TRBJ1-6; D unclear. The CDR3 extends over 17 amino acids. Germline loops: CDR1 MGHDK, CDR2 SYGVNS. Trimming cost V 0 bases and J 0 bases, with 9 bases left between them. The CDR3 DNA follows: TGTGCCAGCAGTGAATATAAACCGGGCTCCTATAATTCACCCCTCCACTTT. Amino acid sequence: CASSEYKPGSYNSPLHF.

This chain joins TRBV6-5 and TRBJ1-5; TRBD1 is a possible D gene (6 bases). Germline V gene data show CDR1 as MNHEY and CDR2 as SVGAGI. This CDR3 region has 14 residues. V lost 5 bases and J 5 bases, leaving 13 bases between the germline ends. The CDR3: CASSLPGDHQPQHF. The CDR3 nucleotides read TGTGCCAGCAGTCTACCAGGGGACCATCAGCCCCAGCATTTT.

This chain uses TRBV19 with TRBJ2-1; 7 bases fit TRBD2. The CDR3 has 17 residues. With V trimmed by 6 bases and J by 1 base, 12 bases remained unmatched. Germline loops: CDR1 LNHDA, CDR2 SQIVND (reference sequence). The CDR3 DNA sequence: TGTGCCAGTAGCCCCCGGGTGAAAGCGGGGTCCTACAATGAGCAGTTCTTC. This codes for CASSPRVKAGSYNEQFF.

This clone was observed a single time. The V call is TRBV6-6, the J call TRBJ2-1; D may be TRBD2 (6 bases). The CDR3 is 15 residues long. In germline, CDR1 is MNHNY, CDR2 SVGAGI (reference sequence). Trimming pared 6 bases from V and 4 bases from J, leaving 16 bases between. CDR3 sequence (DNA): TGTGCCAGCAGACGACTAGGAGGGGAATACAATGAGCAGTTCTTC. It specifies CASRRLGGEYNEQFF.

This chain links TRBV5-6 with TRBJ2-1; TRBD2 matches 10 bases. The trim removed 4 bases at V and 3 bases at J, leaving 7 bases unmatched. The CDR3 contains 16 residues. Germline V gene sequence: CDR1 SGHDT, CDR2 YYEEEE. CDR3 residues: CASSPGLAGVYNEQFF. The CDR3, as DNA: TGTGCCAGCAGCCCCGGCCTAGCGGGAGTCTACAATGAGCAGTTCTTC.

V and J are TRBV19 and TRBJ2-2; TRBD1 or TRBD2 may be the D gene (5 bases each). The CDR3 is 14 amino acids. Deletions cut 3 bases from V and 3 bases from J, with 8 bases between. Germline assignment: CDR1 LNHDA and CDR2 SQIVND (reference sequence). CDR3 in amino acids: CASSMRGYTGELFF. CDR3 nucleotides: TGTGCCAGTAGTATGAGGGGCTACACCGGGGAGCTGTTTTTT. The full variable domain, with the rest looked up from reference TRBV19 and TRBJ2-2, is DGGITQSPKYLFRKEGQNVTLSCEQNLNHDAMYWYRQDPGQGLRLIYYSQIVNDFQKGDIAEGYSVSREKKESFPLTVTSAQKNPTAFYLCASSMRGYTGELFFGEGSRLTVL.

The chain is built from TRBV15 and TRBJ1-6; 7 nucleotides match TRBD1. Germline CDR1 and CDR2: LNHNV and YYDKDF (reference sequence). Trimming took 3 bases from V and 5 from J; bases not matched to a gene: 4. The CDR3 contains 15 residues. The CDR3: CATSRDDRDNSPLHF. The CDR3 bases are TGTGCCACCAGCAGGGATGACAGGGATAATTCACCCCTCCACTTT.

The gene calls are TRBV7-8 and TRBJ2-7; the D gene is possibly TRBD2 (5 bases). CDR3 length: 14 residues. The germline V and J ends were trimmed by 0 bases and 3 bases, with 9 bases remaining between them. Germline CDR1 and CDR2: SGHVS and FQNEAQ. CDR3 sequence reads: CASSLAGVGYEQYF. DNA of the CDR3: TGTGCCAGCAGCTTAGCGGGAGTGGGCTACGAGCAGTACTTC.

This chain uses TRBV28 with TRBJ1-2, with TRBD1 matching over 8 bases. Germline V gene data show CDR1 as MDHEN and CDR2 as SYDVKM. J was trimmed by 7 bases and V by 5 bases; bases with no gene match: 6. There are 13 residues in the CDR3. CDR3 sequence reads: CASSLRGPAGYTF. CDR3 DNA sequence: TGTGCCAGCAGTCTCAGGGGGCCCGCTGGCTACACCTTC.

The chain is built from TRBV24-1 and TRBJ2-1, with 7 nucleotides matching TRBD1. Trimming took 11 bases from V and 6 from J; bases not matched to a gene: 12. The CDR3 length is 14 residues. Germline V gene sequence: CDR1 KGHDR, CDR2 SFDVKD. The CDR3 bases are TGTGCCATTTCGGACCGGGACAGATCCAATGAGCAGTTCTTC. This gives the protein CAISDRDRSNEQFF.

V and J are TRBV25-1 and TRBJ1-2; TRBD1 aligns across 8 bases. CDR1 is MGHDK and CDR2 is SYGVNS in the germline V gene. The CDR3 consists of 15 residues. V was clipped by 6 bases and J by 8 bases; unmatched bases: 14. The CDR3 sequence is CASRGAGTGLYGYTF. Here the CDR3 DNA reads TGTGCCAGCAGGGGGGCGGGGACAGGTTTATACGGCTACACCTTC.

The chain combines TRBV7-2 with TRBJ2-1, with TRBD2 matching 7 bases. J gave up 8 bases and V 5 bases, and 12 bases lay outside the gene matches. The V gene's germline CDR1 is SGHTA and CDR2 FQGNSA. The CDR3 consists of 15 residues. The CDR3 region is CASSHGAGEGDEQFF. Here the CDR3 DNA reads TGTGCCAGCAGCCACGGTGCGGGGGAGGGCGATGAGCAGTTCTTC.

The count of this clone is one. This rearrangement joins TRBV10-3 to TRBJ2-1; 15 bases match TRBD2. The CDR3 extends over 18 amino acids. Trimming at V came to 2 bases and at J to 6 bases, leaving 8 bases not matched to a gene. Germline CDR1 and CDR2: ENHRY and SYGVKD. Here the CDR3 DNA reads TGTGCCATCAGTGAGACCGGGACTAGCGGGAGGTCTGCCAATGAGCAGTTCTTC. Amino acid sequence: CAISETGTSGRSANEQFF.